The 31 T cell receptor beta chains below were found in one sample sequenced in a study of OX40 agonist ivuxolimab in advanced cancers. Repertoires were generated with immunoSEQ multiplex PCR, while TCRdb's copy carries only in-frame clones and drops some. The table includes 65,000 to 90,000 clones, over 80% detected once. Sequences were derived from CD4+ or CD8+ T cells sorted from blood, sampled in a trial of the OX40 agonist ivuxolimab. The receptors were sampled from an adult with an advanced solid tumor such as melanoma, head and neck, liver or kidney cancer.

The DNA of the CDR3 is TGCGCCAGCAGGTTGCCGACAGGGGGCATACAAGAGACCCAGTACTTC. As protein: CASRLPTGGIQETQYF. The rearrangement links TRBV5-1 to TRBJ2-5, with TRBD1 matching over 10 bases. Germline lookup yields CDR1 SGHRS and CDR2 YFSETQ. This CDR3 comprises 16 residues. The J segment lost 2 bases and the V segment lost 5 bases, leaving 9 bases of the junction unmatched.

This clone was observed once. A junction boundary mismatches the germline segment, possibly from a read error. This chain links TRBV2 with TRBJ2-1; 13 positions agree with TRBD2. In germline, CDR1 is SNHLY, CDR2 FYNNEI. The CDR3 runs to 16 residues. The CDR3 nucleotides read TGTGCCAGCATTGAAGGGACTAGCGGGATCGAACTTGAGCAGTTCTTC. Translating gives CASIEGTSGIELEQFF. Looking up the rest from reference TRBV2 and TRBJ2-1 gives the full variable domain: EPEVTQTPSHQVTQMGQEVILRCVPISNHLYFYWYRQILGQKVEFLVSFYNNEISEKSEIFDDQFSVERPDGSNFTLKIRSTKLEDSAMYFCASIEGTSGIELEQFFGPGTRLTVL.

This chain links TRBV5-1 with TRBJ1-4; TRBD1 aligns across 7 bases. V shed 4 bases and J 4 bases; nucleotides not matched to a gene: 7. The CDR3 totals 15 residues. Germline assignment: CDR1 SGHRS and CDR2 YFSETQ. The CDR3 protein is CASSMGTDSNEKLFF. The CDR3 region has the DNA TGCGCCAGCAGCATGGGGACAGATAGTAATGAAAAACTGTTTTTT.

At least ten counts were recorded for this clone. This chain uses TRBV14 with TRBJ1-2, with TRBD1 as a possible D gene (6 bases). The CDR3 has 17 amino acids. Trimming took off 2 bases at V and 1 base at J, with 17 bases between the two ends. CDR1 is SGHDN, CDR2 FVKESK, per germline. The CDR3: CASSQLTGTGRNYGYTF. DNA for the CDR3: TGTGCCAGCAGCCAACTTACAGGGACCGGGCGTAACTATGGCTACACCTTC.

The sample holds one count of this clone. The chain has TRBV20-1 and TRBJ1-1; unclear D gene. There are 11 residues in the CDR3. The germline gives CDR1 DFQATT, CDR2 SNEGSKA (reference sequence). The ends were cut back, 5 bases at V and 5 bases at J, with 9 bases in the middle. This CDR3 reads CSASDGTEAFF. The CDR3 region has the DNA TGCAGTGCTTCGGACGGGACTGAAGCTTTCTTT.

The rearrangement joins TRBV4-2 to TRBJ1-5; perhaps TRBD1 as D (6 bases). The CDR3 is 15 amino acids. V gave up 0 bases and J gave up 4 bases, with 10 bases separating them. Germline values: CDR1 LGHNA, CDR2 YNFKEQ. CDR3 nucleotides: TGTGCCAGCAGCCAAGAGGGGACAACAAATCAGCCCCAGCATTTT. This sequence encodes CASSQEGTTNQPQHF.

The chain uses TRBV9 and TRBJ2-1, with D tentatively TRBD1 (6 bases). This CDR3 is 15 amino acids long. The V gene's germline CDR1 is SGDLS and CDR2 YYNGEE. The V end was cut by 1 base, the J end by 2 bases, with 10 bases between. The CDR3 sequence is CASSVRDRTYNEQFF. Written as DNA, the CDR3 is TGTGCCAGCAGCGTACGAGACAGGACCTACAATGAGCAGTTCTTC. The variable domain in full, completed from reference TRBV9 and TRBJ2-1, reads DSGVTQTPKHLITATGQRVTLRCSPRSGDLSVYWYQQSLDQGLQFLIQYYNGEERAKGNILERFSAQQFPDLHSELNLSSLELGDSALYFCASSVRDRTYNEQFFGPGTRLTVL.

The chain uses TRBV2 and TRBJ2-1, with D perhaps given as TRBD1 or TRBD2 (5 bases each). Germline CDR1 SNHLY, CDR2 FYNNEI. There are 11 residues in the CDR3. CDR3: CATGTHNEQFF. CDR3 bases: TGTGCGACCGGGACCCACAATGAGCAGTTCTTC. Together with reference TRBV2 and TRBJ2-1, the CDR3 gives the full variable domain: EPEVTQTPSHQVTQMGQEVILRCVPISNHLYFYWYRQILGQKVEFLVSFYNNEISEKSEIFDDQFSVERPDGSNFTLKIRSTKLEDSAMYFCATGTHNEQFFGPGTRLTVL.

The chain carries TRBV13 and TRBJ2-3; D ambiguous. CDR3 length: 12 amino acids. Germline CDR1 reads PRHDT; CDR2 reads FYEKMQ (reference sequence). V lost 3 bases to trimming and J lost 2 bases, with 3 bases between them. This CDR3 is CASSFYTDTQYF. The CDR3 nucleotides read TGTGCCAGCAGCTTCTACACAGATACGCAGTATTTT.

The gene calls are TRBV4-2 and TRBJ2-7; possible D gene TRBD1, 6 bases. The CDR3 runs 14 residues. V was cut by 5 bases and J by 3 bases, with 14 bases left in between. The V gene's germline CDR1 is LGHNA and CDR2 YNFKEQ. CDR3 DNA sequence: TGTGCCAGCAGCTTCCGACAGGTTGACTACGAGCAGTACTTC. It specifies CASSFRQVDYEQYF.

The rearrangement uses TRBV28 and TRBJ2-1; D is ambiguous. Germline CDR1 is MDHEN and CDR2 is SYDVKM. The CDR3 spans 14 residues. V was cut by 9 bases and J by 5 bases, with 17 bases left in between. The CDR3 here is CASRARIGDNEQFF. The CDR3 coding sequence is TGTGCCAGTCGAGCCAGGATCGGAGACAATGAGCAGTTCTTC.

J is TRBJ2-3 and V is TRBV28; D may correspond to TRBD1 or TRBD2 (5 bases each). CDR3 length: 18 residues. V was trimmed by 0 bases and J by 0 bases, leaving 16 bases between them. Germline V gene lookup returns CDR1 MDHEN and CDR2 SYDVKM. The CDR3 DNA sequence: TGTGCCAGCAGTTTATGGGACACACTAGGGGCTAGCACAGATACGCAGTATTTT. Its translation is CASSLWDTLGASTDTQYF.

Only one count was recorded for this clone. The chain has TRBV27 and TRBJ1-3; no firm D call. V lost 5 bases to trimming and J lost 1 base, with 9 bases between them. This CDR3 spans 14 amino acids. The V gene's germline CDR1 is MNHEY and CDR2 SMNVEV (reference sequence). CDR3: CASSRLGSGNTIYF. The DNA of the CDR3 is TGTGCCAGCAGTAGACTGGGGTCTGGAAACACCATATATTTT.

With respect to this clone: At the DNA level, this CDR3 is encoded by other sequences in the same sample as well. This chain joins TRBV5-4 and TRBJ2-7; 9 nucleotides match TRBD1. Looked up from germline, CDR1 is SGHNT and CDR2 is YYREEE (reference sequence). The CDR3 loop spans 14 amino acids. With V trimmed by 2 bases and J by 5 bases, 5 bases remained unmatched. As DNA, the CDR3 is TGTGCCAGCAGCTTCTCCGGGACAGGGAACGAGCAGTACTTC. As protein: CASSFSGTGNEQYF.

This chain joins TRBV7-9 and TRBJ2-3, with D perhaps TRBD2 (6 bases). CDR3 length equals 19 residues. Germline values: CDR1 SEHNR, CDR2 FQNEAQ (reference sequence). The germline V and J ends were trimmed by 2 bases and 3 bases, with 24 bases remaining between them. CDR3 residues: CASSLFPSRLGLSTDTQYF. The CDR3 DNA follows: TGTGCCAGCAGCTTATTCCCTAGCAGACTAGGGCTGAGTACAGATACGCAGTATTTT.

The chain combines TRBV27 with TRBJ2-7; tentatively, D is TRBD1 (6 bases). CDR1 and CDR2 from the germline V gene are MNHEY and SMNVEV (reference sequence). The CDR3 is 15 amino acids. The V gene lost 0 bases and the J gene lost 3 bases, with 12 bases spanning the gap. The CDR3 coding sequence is TGTGCCAGCAGTTTATCAGGGGGACAAGGCTACGAGCAGTACTTC. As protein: CASSLSGGQGYEQYF.

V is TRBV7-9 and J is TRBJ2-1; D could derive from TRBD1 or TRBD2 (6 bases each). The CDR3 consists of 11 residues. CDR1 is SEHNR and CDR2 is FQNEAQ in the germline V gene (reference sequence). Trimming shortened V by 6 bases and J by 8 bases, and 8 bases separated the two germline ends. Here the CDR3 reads CASREGDEQFF. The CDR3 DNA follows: TGTGCCAGCAGGGAGGGGGATGAGCAGTTCTTC.

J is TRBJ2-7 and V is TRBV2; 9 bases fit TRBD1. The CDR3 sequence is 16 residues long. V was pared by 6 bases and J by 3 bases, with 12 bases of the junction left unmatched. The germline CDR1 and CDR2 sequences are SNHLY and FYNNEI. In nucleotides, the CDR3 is TGTGCCAGCAGATCCCCCCGGGACAGGGACCTCTACGAGCAGTACTTC. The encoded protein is CASRSPRDRDLYEQYF.

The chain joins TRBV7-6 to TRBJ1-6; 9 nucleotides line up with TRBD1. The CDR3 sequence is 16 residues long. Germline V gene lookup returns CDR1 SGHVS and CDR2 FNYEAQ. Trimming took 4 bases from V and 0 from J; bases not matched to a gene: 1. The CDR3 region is CASSSTGGSYNSPLHF. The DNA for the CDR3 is TGTGCCAGCAGCTCGACAGGGGGCTCCTATAATTCACCCCTCCACTTT.

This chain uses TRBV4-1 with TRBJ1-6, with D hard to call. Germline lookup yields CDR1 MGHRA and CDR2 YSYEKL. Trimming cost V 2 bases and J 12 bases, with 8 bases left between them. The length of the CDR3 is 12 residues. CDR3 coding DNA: TGCGCCAGCAGCCAATCCCGGTTACCCCTCCACTTT. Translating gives CASSQSRLPLHF.

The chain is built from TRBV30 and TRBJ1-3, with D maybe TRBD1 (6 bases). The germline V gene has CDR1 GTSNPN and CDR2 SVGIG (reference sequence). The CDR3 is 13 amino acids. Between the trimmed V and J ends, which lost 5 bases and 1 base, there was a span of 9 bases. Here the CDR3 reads CAWEQGSGNTIYF. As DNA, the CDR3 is TGTGCCTGGGAACAGGGATCTGGAAACACCATATATTTT.

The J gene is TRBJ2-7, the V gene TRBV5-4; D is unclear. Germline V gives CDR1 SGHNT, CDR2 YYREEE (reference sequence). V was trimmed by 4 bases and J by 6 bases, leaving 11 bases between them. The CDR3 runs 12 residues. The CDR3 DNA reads TGTGCCAGCAGCCCCGGTGGGGTCGAGCAGTACTTC. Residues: CASSPGGVEQYF. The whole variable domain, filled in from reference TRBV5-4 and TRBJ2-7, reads ETGVTQSPTHLIKTRGQQVTLRCSSQSGHNTVSWYQQALGQGPQFIFQYYREEENGRGNFPPRFSGLQFPNYSSELNVNALELDDSALYLCASSPGGVEQYFGPGTRLTVT.

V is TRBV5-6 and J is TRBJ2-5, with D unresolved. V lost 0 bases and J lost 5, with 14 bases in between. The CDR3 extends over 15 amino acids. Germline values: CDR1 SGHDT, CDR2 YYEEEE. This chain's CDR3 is CASSLGSLIGETQYF. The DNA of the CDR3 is TGTGCCAGCAGCTTGGGGAGCCTGATTGGGGAGACCCAGTACTTC.

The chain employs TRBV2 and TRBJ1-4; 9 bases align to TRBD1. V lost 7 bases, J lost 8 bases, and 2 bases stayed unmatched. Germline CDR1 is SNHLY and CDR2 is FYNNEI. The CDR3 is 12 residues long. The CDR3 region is CASNRGPEKLFF. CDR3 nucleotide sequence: TGTGCCAGCAACAGGGGGCCCGAAAAACTGTTTTTT.

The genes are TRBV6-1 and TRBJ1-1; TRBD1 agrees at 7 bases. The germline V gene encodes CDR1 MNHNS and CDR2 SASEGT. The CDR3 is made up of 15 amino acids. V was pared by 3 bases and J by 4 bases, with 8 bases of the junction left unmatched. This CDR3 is CASSDRGVYFTEAFF. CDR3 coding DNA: TGTGCCAGCAGTGACAGGGGGGTGTATTTCACTGAAGCTTTCTTT.

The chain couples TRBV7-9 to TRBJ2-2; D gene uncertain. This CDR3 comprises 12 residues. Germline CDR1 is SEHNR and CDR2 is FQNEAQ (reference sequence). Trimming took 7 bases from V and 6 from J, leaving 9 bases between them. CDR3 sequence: CASTLHPGELFF. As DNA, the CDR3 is TGTGCCAGCACCCTCCATCCCGGGGAGCTGTTTTTT.

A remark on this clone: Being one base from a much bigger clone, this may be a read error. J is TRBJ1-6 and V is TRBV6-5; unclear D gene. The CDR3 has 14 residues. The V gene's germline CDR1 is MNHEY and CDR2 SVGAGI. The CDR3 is CAGSLRRGNSPLHF. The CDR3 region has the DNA TGTGCCGGCAGTTTGCGGAGAGGCAATTCACCCCTCCACTTT.

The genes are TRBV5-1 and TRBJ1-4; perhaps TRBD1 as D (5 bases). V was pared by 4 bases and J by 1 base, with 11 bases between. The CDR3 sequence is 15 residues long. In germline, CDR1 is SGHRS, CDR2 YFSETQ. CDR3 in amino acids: CASSPSGGTNEKLFF. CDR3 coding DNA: TGCGCCAGCAGCCCCTCGGGGGGAACTAATGAAAAACTGTTTTTT.

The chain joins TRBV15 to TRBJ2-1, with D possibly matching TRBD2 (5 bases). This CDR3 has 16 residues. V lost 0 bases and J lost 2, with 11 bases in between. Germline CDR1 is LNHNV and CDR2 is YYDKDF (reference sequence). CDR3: CATSRDRRRPYNEQFF. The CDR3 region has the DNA TGTGCCACCAGCAGAGACAGACGGAGGCCCTACAATGAGCAGTTCTTC.

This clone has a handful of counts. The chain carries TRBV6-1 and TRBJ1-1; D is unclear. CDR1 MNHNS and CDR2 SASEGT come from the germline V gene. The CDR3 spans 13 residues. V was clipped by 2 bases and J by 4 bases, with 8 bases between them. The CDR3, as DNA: TGTGCCAGCAGTGAATCTGAGGGCACTGAAGCTTTCTTT. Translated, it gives CASSESEGTEAFF.

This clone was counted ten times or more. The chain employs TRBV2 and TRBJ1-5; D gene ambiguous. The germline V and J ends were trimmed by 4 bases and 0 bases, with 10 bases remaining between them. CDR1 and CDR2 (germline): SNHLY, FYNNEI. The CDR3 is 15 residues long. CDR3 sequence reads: CASSVGATSNQPQHF. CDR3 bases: TGTGCCAGCAGTGTCGGAGCCACTAGCAATCAGCCCCAGCATTTT.